This T cell receptor (beta chain) was sequenced during a study of cytotoxic CD8 clonotypes in ibrutinib-treated CLL. In the study overall: The subjects consisted of about 10 relapsed/refractory and more than 14 treatment-naive individuals, with roughly 17 IGHV unmutated.

TCRdb keeps only in-frame clones here, not all; method: immunoSEQ multiplex PCR. Of 100,000 to 150,000 clones listed, approximately 83% are singletons. This clone was seen a few times. The antigen is unknown. V lost 0 bases and J 9 bases, leaving 15 bases between the germline ends. Per germline, CDR1 GTSNPN and CDR2 SVGIG (reference sequence). The CDR3 loop spans 15 amino acids. Notes on the study in general: Contraction or stability on treatment characterized the public clonotypes, which were uncommon. Progressing patients had sampling times that differed from those of sustained-remission patients.

The rearrangement links TRBV30 to TRBJ1-6; D is unclear. Sample: PBMCs, taken after 24 months of ibrutinib treatment. The TCR sequence derives from a human donor with chronic lymphocytic leukemia. The chain's CDR3 is CAWSVRTAVGSPLHF. Written as DNA, the CDR3 is TGTGCCTGGAGTGTACGCACGGCGGTGGGTTCACCCCTCCACTTT.